One sample yielded the 5 T cell receptor beta chains listed below, sequenced in a study of T cells after posttransplantation cyclophosphamide. Profiling relied on immunoSEQ multiplex PCR, and the TCRdb table lists in-frame clones only, not all of them. The data show around 2,800 clones, with none appearing a single time. A marrow graft followed busulfan-fludarabine conditioning, with cyclophosphamide on days +3 and +4. The sequences come from PBMCs, collected after allogeneic stem cell transplant with posttransplant cyclophosphamide. These receptors all come from a male patient aged 60-69 years who received an allogeneic stem cell transplant from a related donor and was CMV-positive. The T cells may partly be graft donor cells.

This clone is labeled as medium-sized. This chain links TRBV10-3 with TRBJ1-1; tentatively, D is TRBD1 (6 bases). Germline V gene lookup returns CDR1 ENHRY and CDR2 SYGVKD. V lost 3 bases and J lost 8, with 16 bases in between. CDR3 length equals 14 residues. The CDR3 protein is CAISDWQGKLEAFF. Written as DNA, the CDR3 is TGTGCCATCAGTGATTGGCAGGGGAAACTAGAAGCTTTCTTT.

This clone has a count of ten or more. The CDR3 loop reads CASSPTGDTGELFF. DNA of the CDR3: TGTGCCAGCTCACCGACAGGGGACACCGGGGAGCTGTTTTTT. The gene calls are TRBV18 and TRBJ2-2; 8 bases agree with TRBD1. CDR3 length: 14 residues. V lost 3 bases and J lost 3; bases outside the gene matches: 0. Per germline, CDR1 KGHSH and CDR2 LQKENI.

Ten or more counts support this clone. The chain combines TRBV9 with TRBJ2-7, with D maybe TRBD1 (6 bases). The germline gives CDR1 SGDLS, CDR2 YYNGEE. V was cut by 4 bases and J by 3 bases, with 17 bases left in between. This CDR3 comprises 15 residues. The CDR3 region is CASSPGDTQIYEQYV. CDR3 sequence (DNA): TGTGCCAGCAGCCCCGGGGACACCCAGATCTACGAGCAGTACGTC.

This clone is deemed medium-sized (0.01 to 0.1%). The rearrangement uses TRBV7-3 and TRBJ1-6; D is undetermined. Between the trimmed V and J ends, which lost 1 base and 10 bases, there was a span of 14 bases. CDR3 length: 15 residues. The germline V gene encodes CDR1 SGHTA and CDR2 FQGTGA. CDR3 region: CASSLIGGIRSPLHF. CDR3 nucleotides: TGTGCCAGCAGCTTAATTGGCGGTATTAGATCACCCCTCCACTTT.

This clone was seen many times. The J gene is TRBJ2-3, the V gene TRBV5-6; maybe TRBD2 (5 bases). CDR3 length equals 13 residues. V was shortened by 1 base and J by 9 bases, with 12 bases between the two germline ends. CDR1 is SGHDT, CDR2 YYEEEE, per germline. The CDR3 bases are TGTGCCAGCAGCTTGATACTAGGCGACACGCAGTATTTT. Translation gives CASSLILGDTQYF.